Sequencing of this TCR beta chain was carried out in a study of blood T cell repertoires in COVID-19. Study context: Samples taken during acute and convalescent COVID-19 were collected in the United States, Italy and Spain. PBMCs, B-cell-depleted T cells, or T cells provided the cDNA or gDNA that made up the material.

Methods used by the authors: Estimated nucleated cell counts came from reference gene primer amplification. The protocol was immunoSEQ multiplex PCR, while the TCRdb copy is restricted to in-frame clones and leaves out a portion. V, J and clone size are taken as reported in that table, and D and trimming were inferred from the DNA itself. The sample yields 240,000 or so clones, approximately 83% seen once. Germline V gives CDR1 MNHEY, CDR2 SVGAGI. CDR3 size: 13 residues. V trimming: 7 bases; J trimming: 3 bases; junction bases outside the gene matches: 4. This clone appeared a single time. The V and J genes are TRBV6-5 and TRBJ2-3; 7 bases fit TRBD2. This clonotype originated in a woman older than 75 with acute or convalescent COVID-19. Sequencing used peripheral blood. CDR3 loop: CASKGRGTDTQYF. CDR3 DNA sequence: TGTGCCAGCAAGGGGCGGGGGACAGATACGCAGTATTTT.